This T cell receptor beta chain was recovered during a study of post-analysis software for immune sequencing data. General study results and limits: The study found significantly lower normalized Chao1 diversity in multiple sclerosis patients than in controls. Strong co-clustering by F measure linked samples that shared a preparation batch. Five TRBV segments were significantly more frequent in patients than in controls. TRBV5-6, TRBV5-1 and TRBV20-1 were among these segments.

The CDR3 has 16 residues. V dropped 3 bases and J dropped 3; count of bases not matched to a gene: 9. Looked up from germline, CDR1 is MNHEY and CDR2 is SVGAGI. cDNA libraries of TCR beta carried unique molecular identifiers. Researchers reported approximately 480,000 cDNA molecules coming from around 1 to 9.1 million T cells. TCRdb reprocessed the PCR reads via MiXCR and lists one record per CDR3 protein. This table holds hundreds of thousands of distinct CDR3 sequences, roughly 40% found once. As concerns this clonotype: Its target is not known.

V and J are TRBV6-5 and TRBJ2-7, with 9 bases identical to TRBD1. The specimen sequenced was blood. The sequence was obtained from a girl aged 2 to 9 with multiple sclerosis. CDR3 nucleotide sequence: TGTGCCAGCAGTTATATTTGGGGACAGGGAAACTACGAGCAGTACTTC. This translates into CASSYIWGQGNYEQYF.